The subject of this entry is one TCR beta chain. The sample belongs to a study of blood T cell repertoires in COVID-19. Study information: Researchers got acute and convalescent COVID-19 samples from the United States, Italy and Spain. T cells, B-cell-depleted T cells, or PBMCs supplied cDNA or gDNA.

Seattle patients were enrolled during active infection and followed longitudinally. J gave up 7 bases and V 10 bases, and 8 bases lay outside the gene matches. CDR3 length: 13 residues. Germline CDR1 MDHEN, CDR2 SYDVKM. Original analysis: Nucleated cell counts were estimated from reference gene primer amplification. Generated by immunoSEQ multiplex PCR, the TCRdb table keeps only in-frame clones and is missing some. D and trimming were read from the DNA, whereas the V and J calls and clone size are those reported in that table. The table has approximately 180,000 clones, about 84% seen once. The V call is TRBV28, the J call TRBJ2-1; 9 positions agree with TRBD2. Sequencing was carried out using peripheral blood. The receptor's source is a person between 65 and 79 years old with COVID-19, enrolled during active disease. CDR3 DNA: TGTGCCACCCACAGCGGGAGGCTTAATGAGCAGTTCTTC. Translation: CATHSGRLNEQFF.